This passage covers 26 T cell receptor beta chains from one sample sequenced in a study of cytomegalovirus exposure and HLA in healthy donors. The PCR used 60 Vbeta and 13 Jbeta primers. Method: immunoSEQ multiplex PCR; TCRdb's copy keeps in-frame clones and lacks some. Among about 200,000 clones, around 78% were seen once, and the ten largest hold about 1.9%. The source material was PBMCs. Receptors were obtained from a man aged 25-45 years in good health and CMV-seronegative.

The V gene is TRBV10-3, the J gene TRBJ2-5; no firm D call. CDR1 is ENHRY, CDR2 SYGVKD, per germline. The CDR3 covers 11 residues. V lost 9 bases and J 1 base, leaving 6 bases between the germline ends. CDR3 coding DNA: TGTGCCATGGGCAGCCAAGAGACCCAGTACTTC. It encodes CAMGSQETQYF.

Here the CDR3 DNA reads TGTGCCAGCAATCCACGGACAGGGGGTATTCGCGCTGAAGCTTTCTTT. This translates into CASNPRTGGIRAEAFF. The chain has TRBV2 and TRBJ1-1; 10 bases line up with TRBD1. CDR3 length: 16 amino acids. After removal of 7 bases from V and 6 bases from J, the junction contained 14 bases not matched to a gene. Germline loops: CDR1 SNHLY, CDR2 FYNNEI.

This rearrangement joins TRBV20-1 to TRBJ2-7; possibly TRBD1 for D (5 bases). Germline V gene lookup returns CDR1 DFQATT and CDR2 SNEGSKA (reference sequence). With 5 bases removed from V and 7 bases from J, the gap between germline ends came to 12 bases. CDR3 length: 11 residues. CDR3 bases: TGCAGTGCTGAAAGACAGAATGAGCAGTACTTC. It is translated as CSAERQNEQYF.

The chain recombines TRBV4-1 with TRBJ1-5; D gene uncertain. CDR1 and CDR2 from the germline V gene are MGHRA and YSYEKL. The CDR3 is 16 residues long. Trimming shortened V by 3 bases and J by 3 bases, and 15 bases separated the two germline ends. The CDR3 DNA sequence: TGCGCCAGCAGCCACCGAACAGTTTCCCTCAATCAGCCCCAGCATTTT. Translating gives CASSHRTVSLNQPQHF.

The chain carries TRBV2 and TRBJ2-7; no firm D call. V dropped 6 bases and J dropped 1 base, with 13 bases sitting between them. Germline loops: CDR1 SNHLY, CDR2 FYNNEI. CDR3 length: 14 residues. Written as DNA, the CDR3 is TGTGCCAGCAGGGCCCTTCCTCCTTCCTACGAGCAGTACTTC. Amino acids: CASRALPPSYEQYF. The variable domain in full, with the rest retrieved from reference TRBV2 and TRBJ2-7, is EPEVTQTPSHQVTQMGQEVILRCVPISNHLYFYWYRQILGQKVEFLVSFYNNEISEKSEIFDDQFSVERPDGSNFTLKIRSTKLEDSAMYFCASRALPPSYEQYFGPGTRLTVT.

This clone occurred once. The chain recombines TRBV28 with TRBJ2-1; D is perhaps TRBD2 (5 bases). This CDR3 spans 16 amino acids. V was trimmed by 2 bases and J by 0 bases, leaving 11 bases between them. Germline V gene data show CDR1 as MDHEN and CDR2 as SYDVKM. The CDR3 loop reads CASSLPGGDSYNEQFF. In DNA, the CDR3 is TGTGCCAGCAGTTTACCAGGAGGAGACTCCTACAATGAGCAGTTCTTC.

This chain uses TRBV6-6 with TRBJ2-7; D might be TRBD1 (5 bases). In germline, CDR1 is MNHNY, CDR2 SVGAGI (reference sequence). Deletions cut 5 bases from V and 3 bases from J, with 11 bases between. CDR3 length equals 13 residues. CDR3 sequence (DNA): TGTGCCAGCAGTCCGGCAGGGTACTACGAGCAGTACTTC. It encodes CASSPAGYYEQYF.

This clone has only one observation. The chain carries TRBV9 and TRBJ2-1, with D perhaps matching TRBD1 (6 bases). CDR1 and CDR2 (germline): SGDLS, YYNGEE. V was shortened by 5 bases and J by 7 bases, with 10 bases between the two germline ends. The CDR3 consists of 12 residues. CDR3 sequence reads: CASSYRENEQFF. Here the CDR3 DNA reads TGTGCCAGCAGTTACAGGGAAAATGAGCAGTTCTTC.

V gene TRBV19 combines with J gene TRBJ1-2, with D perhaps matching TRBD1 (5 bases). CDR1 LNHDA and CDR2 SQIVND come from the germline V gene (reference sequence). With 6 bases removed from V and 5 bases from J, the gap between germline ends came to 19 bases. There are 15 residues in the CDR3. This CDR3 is CASSPRQIGSYGYTF. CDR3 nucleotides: TGTGCCAGTAGCCCTCGACAGATCGGAAGTTATGGCTACACCTTC.

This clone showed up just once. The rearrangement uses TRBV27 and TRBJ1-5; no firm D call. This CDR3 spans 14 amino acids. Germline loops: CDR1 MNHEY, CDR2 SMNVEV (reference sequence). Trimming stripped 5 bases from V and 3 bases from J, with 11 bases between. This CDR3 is CASSPNSYNQPQHF. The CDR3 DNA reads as TGTGCCAGCAGTCCCAACAGTTACAATCAGCCCCAGCATTTT.

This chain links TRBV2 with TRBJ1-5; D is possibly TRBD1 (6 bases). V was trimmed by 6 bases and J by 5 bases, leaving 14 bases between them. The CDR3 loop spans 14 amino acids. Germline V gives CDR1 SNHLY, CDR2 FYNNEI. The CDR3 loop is CASRVGQGHQPQHF. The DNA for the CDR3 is TGTGCCAGCAGAGTGGGACAAGGACATCAGCCCCAGCATTTT.

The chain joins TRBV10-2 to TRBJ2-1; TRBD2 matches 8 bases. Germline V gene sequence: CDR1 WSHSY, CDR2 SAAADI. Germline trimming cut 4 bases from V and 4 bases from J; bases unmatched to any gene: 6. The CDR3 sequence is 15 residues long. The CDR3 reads CASSAISGIYNEQFF. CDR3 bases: TGCGCCAGCAGTGCGATTAGCGGGATTTACAATGAGCAGTTCTTC.

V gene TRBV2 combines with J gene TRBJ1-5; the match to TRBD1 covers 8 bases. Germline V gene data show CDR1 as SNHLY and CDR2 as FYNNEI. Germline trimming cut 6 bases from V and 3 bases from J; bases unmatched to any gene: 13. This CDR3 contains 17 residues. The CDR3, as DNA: TGTGCCAGCAGCCCTTATGGGGCAGGGGGCCTCAATCAGCCCCAGCATTTT. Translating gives CASSPYGAGGLNQPQHF.

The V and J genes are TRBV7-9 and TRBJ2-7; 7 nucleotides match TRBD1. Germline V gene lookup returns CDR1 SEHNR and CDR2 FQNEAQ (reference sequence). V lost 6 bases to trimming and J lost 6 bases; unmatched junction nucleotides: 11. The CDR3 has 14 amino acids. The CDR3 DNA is TGTGCCAGCAGAAACATCGGCCACAGGGGCGAGCAGTACTTC. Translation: CASRNIGHRGEQYF.

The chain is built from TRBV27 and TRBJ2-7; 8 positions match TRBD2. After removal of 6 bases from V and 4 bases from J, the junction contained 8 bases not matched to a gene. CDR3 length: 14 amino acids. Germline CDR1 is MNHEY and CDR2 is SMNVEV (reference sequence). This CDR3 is CASSLEGTRYEQYF. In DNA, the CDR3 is TGTGCCAGCAGCCTAGAGGGGACTAGATACGAGCAGTACTTC.

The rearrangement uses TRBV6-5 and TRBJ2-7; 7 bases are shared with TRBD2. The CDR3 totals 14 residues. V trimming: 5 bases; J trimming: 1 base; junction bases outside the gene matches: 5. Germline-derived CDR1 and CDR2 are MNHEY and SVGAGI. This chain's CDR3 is CASSVAGVSYEQYF. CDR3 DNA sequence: TGTGCCAGCAGTGTCGCGGGAGTGTCCTACGAGCAGTACTTC.

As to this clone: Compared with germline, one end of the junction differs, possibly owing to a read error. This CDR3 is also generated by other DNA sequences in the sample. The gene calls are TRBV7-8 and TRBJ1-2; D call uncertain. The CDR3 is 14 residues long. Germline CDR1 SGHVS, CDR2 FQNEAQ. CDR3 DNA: TGTGCCAGCAGCTTAGCGCGGTACGGTTTCCCCCTATTATTC. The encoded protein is CASSLARYGFPLLF.

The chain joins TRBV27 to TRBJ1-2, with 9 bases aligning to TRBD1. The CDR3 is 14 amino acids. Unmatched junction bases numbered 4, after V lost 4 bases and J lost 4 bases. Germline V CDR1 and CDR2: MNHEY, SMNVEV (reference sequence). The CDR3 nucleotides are TGTGCCAGCAGTTACCGACAGGGGGGCTATGGCTACACCTTC. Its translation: CASSYRQGGYGYTF.

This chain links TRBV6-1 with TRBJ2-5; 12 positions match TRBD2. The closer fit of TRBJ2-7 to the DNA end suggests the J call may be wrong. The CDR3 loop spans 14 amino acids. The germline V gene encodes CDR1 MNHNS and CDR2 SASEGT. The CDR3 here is CASIPTSGGYEQYF. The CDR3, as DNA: TGTGCCAGCATCCCGACTAGCGGGGGATACGAGCAGTACTTC.

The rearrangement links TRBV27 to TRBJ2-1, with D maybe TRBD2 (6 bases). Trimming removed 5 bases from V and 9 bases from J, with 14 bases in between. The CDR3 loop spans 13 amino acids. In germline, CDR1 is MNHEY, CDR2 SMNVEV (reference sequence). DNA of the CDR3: TGTGCCAGCAGTGCGGGACGCGAGAGTGAGCAGTTCTTC. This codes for CASSAGRESEQFF.

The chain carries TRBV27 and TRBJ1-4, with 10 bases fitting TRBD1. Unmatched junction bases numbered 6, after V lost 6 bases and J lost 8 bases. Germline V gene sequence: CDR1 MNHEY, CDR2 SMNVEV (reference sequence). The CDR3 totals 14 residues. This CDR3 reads CASSEPGQGEKLFF. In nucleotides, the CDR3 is TGTGCCAGCAGCGAACCGGGACAGGGGGAAAAACTGTTTTTT. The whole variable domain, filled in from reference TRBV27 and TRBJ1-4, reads EAQVTQNPRYLITVTGKKLTVTCSQNMNHEYMSWYRQDPGLGLRQIYYSMNVEVTDKGDVPEGYKVSRKEKRNFPLILESPSPNQTSLYFCASSEPGQGEKLFFGSGTQLSVL.

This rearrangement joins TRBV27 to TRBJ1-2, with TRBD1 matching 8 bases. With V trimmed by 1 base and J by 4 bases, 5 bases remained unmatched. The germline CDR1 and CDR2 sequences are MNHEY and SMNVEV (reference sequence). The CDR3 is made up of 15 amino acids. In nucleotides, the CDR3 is TGTGCCAGCAGTTTATTCAGGGGGCTCAGCTATGGCTACACCTTC. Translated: CASSLFRGLSYGYTF.

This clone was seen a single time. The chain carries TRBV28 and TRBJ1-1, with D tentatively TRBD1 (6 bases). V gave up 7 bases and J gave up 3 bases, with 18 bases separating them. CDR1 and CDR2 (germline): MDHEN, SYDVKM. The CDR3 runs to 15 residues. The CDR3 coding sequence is TGTGCCAGCATCTCGGGGGGCGCGGAGGACACTGAAGCTTTCTTT. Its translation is CASISGGAEDTEAFF. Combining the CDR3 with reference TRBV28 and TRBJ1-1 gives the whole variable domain DVKVTQSSRYLVKRTGEKVFLECVQDMDHENMFWYRQDPGLGLRLIYFSYDVKMKEKGDIPEGYSVSREKKERFSLILESASTNQTSMYLCASISGGAEDTEAFFGQGTRLTVV.

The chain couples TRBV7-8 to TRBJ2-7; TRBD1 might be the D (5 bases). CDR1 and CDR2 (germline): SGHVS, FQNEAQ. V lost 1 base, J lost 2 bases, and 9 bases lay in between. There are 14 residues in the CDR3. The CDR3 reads CASSLEAGTYEQYF. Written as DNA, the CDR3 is TGTGCCAGCAGCTTAGAAGCAGGGACCTACGAGCAGTACTTC.

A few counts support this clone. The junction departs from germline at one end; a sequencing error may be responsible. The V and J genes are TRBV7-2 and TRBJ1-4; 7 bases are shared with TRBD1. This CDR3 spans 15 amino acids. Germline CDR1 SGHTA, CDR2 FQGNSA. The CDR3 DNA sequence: TGTGCCAGCAGCTTCCCGGGACAGTCTCTTCCAAAATTGTTTTTT. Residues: CASSFPGQSLPKLFF.

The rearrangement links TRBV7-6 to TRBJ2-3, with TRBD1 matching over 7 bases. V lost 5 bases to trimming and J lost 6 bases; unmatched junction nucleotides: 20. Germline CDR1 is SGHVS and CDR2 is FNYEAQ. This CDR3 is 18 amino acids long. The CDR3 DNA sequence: TGTGCCAGCAGCCCGGTGGAGCCTAGACAGGGTACGCGGGATACGCAGTATTTT. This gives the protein CASSPVEPRQGTRDTQYF.